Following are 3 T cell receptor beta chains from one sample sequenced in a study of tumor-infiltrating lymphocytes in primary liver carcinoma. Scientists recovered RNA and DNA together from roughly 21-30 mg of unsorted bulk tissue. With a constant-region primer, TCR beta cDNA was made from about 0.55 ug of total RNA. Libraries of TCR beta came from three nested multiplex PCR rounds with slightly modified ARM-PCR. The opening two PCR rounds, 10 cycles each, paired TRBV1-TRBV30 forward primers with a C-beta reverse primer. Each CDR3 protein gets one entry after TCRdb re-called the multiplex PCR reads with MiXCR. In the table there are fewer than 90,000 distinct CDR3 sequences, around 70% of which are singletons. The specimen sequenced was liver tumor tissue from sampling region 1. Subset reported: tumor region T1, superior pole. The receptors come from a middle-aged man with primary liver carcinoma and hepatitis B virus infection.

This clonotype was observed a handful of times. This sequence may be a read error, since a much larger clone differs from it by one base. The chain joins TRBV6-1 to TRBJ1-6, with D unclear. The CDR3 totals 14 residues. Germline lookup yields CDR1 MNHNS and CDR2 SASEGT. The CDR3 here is CVSAQASGNSPLHF. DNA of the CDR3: TGTGTCAGCGCTCAGGCGTCTGGGAATTCACCCCTCCACTTT.

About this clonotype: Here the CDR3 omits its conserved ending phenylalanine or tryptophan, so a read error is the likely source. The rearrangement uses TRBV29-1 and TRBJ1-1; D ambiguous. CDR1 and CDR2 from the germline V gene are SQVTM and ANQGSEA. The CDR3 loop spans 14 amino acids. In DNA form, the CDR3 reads TGCAGGGCCCAGAAGCTGACCCGGGAGGGTGAAGCTTTCCTT. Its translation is CRAQKLTREGEAFL.

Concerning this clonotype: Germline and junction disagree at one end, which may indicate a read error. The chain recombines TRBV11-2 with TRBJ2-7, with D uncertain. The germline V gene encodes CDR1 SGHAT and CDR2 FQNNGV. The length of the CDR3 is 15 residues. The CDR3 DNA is TGTGCCAGCAGCCTATCTGTGGGAATGTCCTACGAACAGTATTTC. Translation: CASSLSVGMSYEQYF.